This T cell receptor beta chain stems from a study of blood T cell repertoires in COVID-19. Study-level information: Acute-phase and convalescent COVID-19 samples originated in the United States, Italy and Spain. In each case, the material was cDNA or gDNA derived from T cells, B-cell-depleted T cells, or PBMCs.

There are 14 residues in the CDR3. V shed 4 bases and J shed 3 bases, with 7 bases lying between them. Germline CDR1 and CDR2: LGHDT and YNNKEL (reference sequence). Seattle patient enrollment occurred during active infection, with longitudinal follow-up thereafter. This clone was detected once. The repertoire was sequenced with immunoSEQ multiplex PCR; TCRdb's copy has only in-frame clones and lacks some. The table has about 480,000 clones, 89% seen once. The V gene is TRBV3-1 (or the pseudogene TRBV3-2), the J gene TRBJ2-6, with D uncertain. The receptor's source is a man aged 18 to 30 with COVID-19, enrolled during active disease. The sequencing input was peripheral blood. The CDR3 loop is CASSPVGGANVLTF. Here the CDR3 DNA reads TGTGCCAGCAGCCCGGTCGGTGGGGCCAACGTCCTGACTTTC.